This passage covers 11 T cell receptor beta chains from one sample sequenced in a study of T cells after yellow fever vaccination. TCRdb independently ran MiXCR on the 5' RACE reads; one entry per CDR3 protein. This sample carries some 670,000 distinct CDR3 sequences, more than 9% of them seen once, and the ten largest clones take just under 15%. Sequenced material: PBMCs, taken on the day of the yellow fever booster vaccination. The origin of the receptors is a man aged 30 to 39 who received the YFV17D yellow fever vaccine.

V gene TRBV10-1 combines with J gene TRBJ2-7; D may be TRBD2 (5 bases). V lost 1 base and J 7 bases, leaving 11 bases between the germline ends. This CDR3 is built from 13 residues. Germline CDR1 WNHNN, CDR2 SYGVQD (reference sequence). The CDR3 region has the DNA TGCGCCAGCAGTGAGTACTATTCGGGGGAGCAGTACTTC. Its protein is CASSEYYSGEQYF.

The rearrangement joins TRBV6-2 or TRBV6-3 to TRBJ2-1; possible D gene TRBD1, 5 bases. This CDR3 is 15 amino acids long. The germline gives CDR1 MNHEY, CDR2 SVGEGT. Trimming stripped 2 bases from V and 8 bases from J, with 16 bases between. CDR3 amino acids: CASSYRLGPGDEQFF. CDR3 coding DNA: TGTGCCAGCAGTTACCGCCTGGGGCCTGGGGATGAGCAGTTCTTC.

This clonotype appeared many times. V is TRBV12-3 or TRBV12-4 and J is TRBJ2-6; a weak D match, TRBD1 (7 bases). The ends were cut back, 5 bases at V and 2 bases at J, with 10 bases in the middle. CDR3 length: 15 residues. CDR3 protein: CASSPGGTGANVLTF. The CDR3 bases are TGTGCCAGCAGTCCAGGGGGGACTGGGGCCAACGTCCTGACTTTC.

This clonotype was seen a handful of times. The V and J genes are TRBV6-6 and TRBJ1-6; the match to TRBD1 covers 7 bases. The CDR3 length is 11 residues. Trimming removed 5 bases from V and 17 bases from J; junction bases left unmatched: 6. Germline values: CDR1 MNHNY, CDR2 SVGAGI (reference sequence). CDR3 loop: CASSPGQLIHF. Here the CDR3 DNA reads TGTGCCAGCAGTCCGGGACAGTTAATCCACTTT.

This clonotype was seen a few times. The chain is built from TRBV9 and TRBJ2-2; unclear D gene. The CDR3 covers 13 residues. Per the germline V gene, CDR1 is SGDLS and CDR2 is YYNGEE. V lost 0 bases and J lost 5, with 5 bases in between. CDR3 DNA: TGTGCCAGCAGCGTAGTTCCTACCGGGGAGCTGTTTTTT. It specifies CASSVVPTGELFF.

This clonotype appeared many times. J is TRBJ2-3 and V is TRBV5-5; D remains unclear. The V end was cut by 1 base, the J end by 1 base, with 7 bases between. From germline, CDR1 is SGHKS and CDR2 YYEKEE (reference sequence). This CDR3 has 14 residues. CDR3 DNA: TGTGCCAGCAGCTTGAGGGTAGGCACAGATACGCAGTATTTT. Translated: CASSLRVGTDTQYF.

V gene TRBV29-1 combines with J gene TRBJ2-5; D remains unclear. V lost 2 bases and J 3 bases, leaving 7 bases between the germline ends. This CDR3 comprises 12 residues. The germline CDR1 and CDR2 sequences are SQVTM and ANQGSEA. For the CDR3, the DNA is TGCAGCGTTGAACCCCTCAAAGAGACCCAGTACTTC. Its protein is CSVEPLKETQYF.

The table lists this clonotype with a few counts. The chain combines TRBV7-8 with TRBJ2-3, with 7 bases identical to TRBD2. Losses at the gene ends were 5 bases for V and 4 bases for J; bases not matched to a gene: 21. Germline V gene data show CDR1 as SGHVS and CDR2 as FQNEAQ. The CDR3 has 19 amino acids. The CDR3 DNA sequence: TGTGCCAGCAGCCCCCTAGGACTAGAGACCCTGCCTGGGGCAGATACGCAGTATTTT. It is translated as CASSPLGLETLPGADTQYF.

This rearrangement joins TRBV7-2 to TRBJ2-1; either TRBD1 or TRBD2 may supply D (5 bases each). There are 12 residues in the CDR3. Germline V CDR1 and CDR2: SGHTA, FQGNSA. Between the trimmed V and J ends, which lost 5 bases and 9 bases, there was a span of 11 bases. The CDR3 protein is CASSPGRSEQFF. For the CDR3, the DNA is TGTGCCAGCAGCCCGGGACGCTCTGAGCAGTTCTTC.

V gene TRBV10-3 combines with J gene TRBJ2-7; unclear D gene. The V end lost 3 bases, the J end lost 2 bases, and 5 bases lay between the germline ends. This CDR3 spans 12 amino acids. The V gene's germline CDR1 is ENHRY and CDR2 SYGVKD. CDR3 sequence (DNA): TGTGCCATCAGTGAAACTACCTACGAGCAGTACTTC. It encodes CAISETTYEQYF.

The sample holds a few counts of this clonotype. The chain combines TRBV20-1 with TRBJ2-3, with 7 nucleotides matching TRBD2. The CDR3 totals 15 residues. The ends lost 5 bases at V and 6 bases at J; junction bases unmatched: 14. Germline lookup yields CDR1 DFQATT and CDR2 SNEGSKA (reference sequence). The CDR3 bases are TGCAGTGCTGAATTTTGGGCTAGCGGATCTGATACGCAGTATTTT. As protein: CSAEFWASGSDTQYF.